This entry lists 30 T cell receptor beta chains sequenced from one sample in a study of T cells in Graves' hyperthyroidism and ophthalmopathy. Amplification targeted TCR beta CDR3 regions from RNA transcripts. First-round RT-PCR of the TCR CDR3 relied on the HTBI primer set. MiXCR was run by TCRdb on the multiplex PCR reads, yielding one entry per CDR3 protein. Found here are some 440,000 distinct CDR3 sequences, about a sixth of them singletons; the top ten hold around 7%. The source material was blood. Every receptor here comes from a woman aged 18-30 years with Graves' hyperthyroidism.

In this sample, this clonotype turned up many times. The chain is built from TRBV20-1 and TRBJ1-5; D is unclear. V lost 0 bases, J lost 3 bases, and 15 bases lay in between. This CDR3 spans 16 amino acids. The germline CDR1 and CDR2 sequences are DFQATT and SNEGSKA (reference sequence). CDR3 sequence reads: CSARDRQALINQPQHF. In nucleotides, the CDR3 is TGCAGTGCTAGAGATAGGCAGGCTTTGATCAATCAGCCCCAGCATTTT.

This clonotype was recorded at least ten times. The chain joins TRBV6-9 to TRBJ2-7, with a weak D call TRBD2 (6 bases). Per germline, CDR1 MNHGY and CDR2 SVAAGI. The CDR3 contains 12 residues. Trimming removed 6 bases at V and 5 bases at J, with 11 bases between. CDR3 DNA: TGTGCCAGCAGGTGTCGGGGGAACGAGCAGTACTTC. This translates into CASRCRGNEQYF.

The sample holds many counts of this clonotype. The chain couples TRBV6-1 to TRBJ1-1; 9 positions match TRBD1. The germline gives CDR1 MNHNS, CDR2 SASEGT. This CDR3 region has 13 residues. Germline trimming cut 3 bases from V and 6 bases from J; bases unmatched to any gene: 2. CDR3: CASSDWTGAEAFF. CDR3 DNA: TGTGCCAGCAGTGATTGGACAGGGGCTGAAGCTTTCTTT.

Remarks on this clonotype: At one end, the junction sequence differs from germline, possibly due to a read error. The chain uses TRBV5-1 and TRBJ2-7; 8 bases agree with TRBD2. Looked up from germline, CDR1 is SGHRS and CDR2 is YFSETQ. CDR3 length: 16 amino acids. DNA for the CDR3: TGCGCCAGCAGCTTGGAGGGGAGCGGGAGTGTCGACGATCAGTACTTC. Protein sequence: CASSLEGSGSVDDQYF. The variable domain in full, with the rest retrieved from reference TRBV5-1 and TRBJ2-7, is KAGVTQTPRYLIKTRGQQVTLSCSPISGHRSVSWYQQTPGQGLQFLFEYFSETQRNKGNFPGRFSGRQFSNSRSEMNVSTLELGDSALYLCASSLEGSGSVDDQYFGPGTRLTVT.

The CDR3 sequence is CASSQGGPNTGELFF. CDR3 sequence (DNA): TGTGCCAGCAGCCAGGGGGGCCCGAACACCGGGGAGCTGTTTTTT. V gene TRBV5-4 combines with J gene TRBJ2-2; tentatively, D is TRBD1 (7 bases). V shed 4 bases and J shed 0 bases, with 10 bases lying between them. Germline loops: CDR1 SGHNT, CDR2 YYREEE (reference sequence). CDR3 length equals 15 residues.

The sample holds many counts of this clonotype. V usage is TRBV28 and J usage is TRBJ1-5; no definite D call. CDR1 and CDR2 (germline): MDHEN, SYDVKM. The CDR3 spans 12 residues. V dropped 10 bases and J dropped 7 bases, with 14 bases sitting between them. The CDR3 spells CAISPEVQPQHF. The CDR3 nucleotides read TGTGCCATCTCCCCTGAGGTCCAGCCCCAGCATTTT.

This clonotype showed up many times. The chain has TRBV29-1 and TRBJ1-1, with 10 bases identical to TRBD1. The germline V gene encodes CDR1 SQVTM and CDR2 ANQGSEA. The V and J ends lost 6 bases and 2 bases, in that order; junction bases with no gene match: 12. The CDR3 is 16 amino acids. As DNA, the CDR3 is TGCAGCGTCGCCCCGGGGACAGGGGCAGATAACACTGAAGCTTTCTTT. It yields the protein CSVAPGTGADNTEAFF.

This clonotype showed up many times. The rearrangement joins TRBV6-1 to TRBJ2-6, with D unresolved. V was cut by 6 bases and J by 4 bases, with 7 bases left in between. Germline V CDR1 and CDR2: MNHNS, SASEGT. The CDR3 contains 13 residues. The CDR3 region is CASRPRGANVLTF. The CDR3 DNA reads as TGTGCCAGCAGGCCACGGGGGGCCAACGTCCTGACTTTC.

Worth noting for this clonotype: Compared with germline, one end of the junction differs, possibly owing to a read error. This chain connects TRBV2 to TRBJ2-2, with 14 bases identical to TRBD2. The CDR3 covers 16 residues. Germline CDR1 is SNHLY and CDR2 is FYNNEI. CDR3: CASRRLAGGDTGELFF. The CDR3 DNA is TGTGCCAGCAGGAGACTAGCGGGAGGGGACACCGGAGAGCTGTTTTTT.

The CDR3 DNA is TGTGCCAGTAGTATTAAGGGGACAGGAAACACCGGGGAGCTGTTTTTT. This translates into CASSIKGTGNTGELFF. The V gene is TRBV19, the J gene TRBJ2-2; 8 positions match TRBD1. V lost 3 bases to trimming and J lost 2 bases; unmatched junction nucleotides: 5. This CDR3 has 16 residues. Germline values: CDR1 LNHDA, CDR2 SQIVND (reference sequence).

This clonotype has ten or more counts. The chain recombines TRBV30 with TRBJ1-2; D remains unclear. Trimming cost V 1 base and J 4 bases, with 10 bases left between them. The CDR3 sequence is 13 residues long. Germline V lookup: CDR1 GTSNPN, CDR2 SVGIG (reference sequence). The CDR3 here is CAWSGGSVYGYTF. The CDR3 nucleotides read TGTGCCTGGAGTGGCGGGAGTGTCTATGGCTACACCTTC. Using reference TRBV30 and TRBJ1-2 for the parts outside the CDR3, the full variable domain is SQTIHQWPATLVQPVGSPLSLECTVEGTSNPNLYWYRQAAGRGLQLLFYSVGIGQISSEVPQNLSASRPQDRQFILSSKKLLLSDSGFYLCAWSGGSVYGYTFGSGTRLTVV.

This clonotype was picked up many times. The chain employs TRBV27 and TRBJ2-7; unclear D gene. V lost 2 bases, J lost 2 bases, and 10 bases lay in between. The CDR3 totals 14 residues. CDR1 is MNHEY and CDR2 is SMNVEV in the germline V gene (reference sequence). The CDR3 sequence: CASSLNRAAYEQYF. The CDR3 DNA is TGTGCCAGCAGTTTAAACCGGGCCGCCTACGAGCAGTACTTC.

This clonotype has only one observation. This chain uses TRBV27 with TRBJ1-2; possible D gene TRBD1, 6 bases. With 6 bases removed from V and 3 bases from J, the gap between germline ends came to 20 bases. CDR3 size: 16 residues. Looked up from germline, CDR1 is MNHEY and CDR2 is SMNVEV (reference sequence). The CDR3 here is CASSREGGQTYYGYTF. The DNA of the CDR3 is TGTGCCAGCAGCCGGGAGGGAGGACAGACCTACTATGGCTACACCTTC.

This clonotype was counted many times. The rearrangement links TRBV3-1 to TRBJ2-3; unclear D gene. Looked up from germline, CDR1 is LGHDT and CDR2 is YNNKEL (reference sequence). This CDR3 contains 14 residues. The V gene lost 7 bases and the J gene lost 2 bases, with 13 bases spanning the gap. The CDR3 DNA is TGTGCCAGCACCCCTGACGATCTCACAGATACGCAGTATTTT. Its protein product is CASTPDDLTDTQYF.

This clonotype was seen a handful of times. The rearrangement joins TRBV20-1 to TRBJ2-2, with TRBD2 matching 7 bases. V lost 6 bases to trimming and J lost 1 base; unmatched junction nucleotides: 5. The germline gives CDR1 DFQATT, CDR2 SNEGSKA (reference sequence). The CDR3 runs 14 residues. This CDR3 reads CSASGGLNTGELFF. CDR3 bases: TGCAGTGCCTCGGGAGGCCTGAACACCGGGGAGCTGTTTTTT.

This clonotype showed up just a few times. Given a much more abundant clone one base away, this may be a read error. The V call is TRBV12-3 or TRBV12-4, the J call TRBJ2-1; the D gene is possibly TRBD1 (6 bases). This CDR3 comprises 15 residues. The CDR3 DNA is TGTGCCAGCAGTTTGGGCAGGGGCCCGCTCAATGGGCAGTTCTTC. Amino acid sequence: CASSLGRGPLNGQFF.

This clonotype was detected ten times or more. The chain has TRBV20-1 and TRBJ1-2; 9 bases match TRBD1. The CDR3 is 15 amino acids. CDR1 is DFQATT, CDR2 SNEGSKA, per germline (reference sequence). The V and J ends lost 5 bases and 5 bases, in that order; junction bases with no gene match: 12. The CDR3 sequence is CSAGDAGTGKYGYTF. For the CDR3, the DNA is TGCAGTGCTGGCGACGCCGGGACAGGGAAGTATGGCTACACCTTC.

Many counts were recorded for this clonotype. The V and J genes are TRBV6-1 and TRBJ1-2, with TRBD1 as a possible D gene (5 bases). CDR1 and CDR2 (germline): MNHNS, SASEGT. This CDR3 comprises 13 residues. V gave up 5 bases and J gave up 8 bases, with 15 bases separating them. CDR3: CASSPQRGWGYTF. CDR3 coding DNA: TGTGCCAGCAGTCCACAGCGGGGCTGGGGCTACACCTTC.

This clonotype was counted many times. The rearrangement joins TRBV7-2 to TRBJ1-6, with D unresolved. CDR1 is SGHTA, CDR2 FQGNSA, per germline. The CDR3 has 13 amino acids. V gave up 3 bases and J gave up 11 bases, with 11 bases separating them. For the CDR3, the DNA is TGTGCCAGCAGCTTGTATTGGGAAGCACCCCTCCACTTT. It is translated as CASSLYWEAPLHF.

This clonotype was seen a handful of times. A clone one base away is much larger, so this may be a read error. The CDR3 carries no conserved terminal phenylalanine or tryptophan, so it likely arises from a read error. The chain carries TRBV12-3 or TRBV12-4 and TRBJ2-2; 8 bases align to TRBD2. Germline trimming cut 10 bases from V and 0 bases from J; bases unmatched to any gene: 4. CDR3 size: 14 residues. The CDR3 sequence: CATGGQTNTGELFL. DNA for the CDR3: TGTGCCACGGGGGGGCAGACGAACACCGGGGAGCTGTTTCTT.

This clonotype came up many times. The chain links TRBV7-6 to TRBJ2-1, with 7 nucleotides matching TRBD2. The CDR3 contains 17 residues. The germline gives CDR1 SGHVS, CDR2 FNYEAQ. V trimming: 5 bases; J trimming: 4 bases; junction bases outside the gene matches: 14. DNA of the CDR3: TGTGCCAGCAGCCGGACCGCGACGGGAGGCGCGTACAATGAGCAGTTCTTC. Translating gives CASSRTATGGAYNEQFF.

This clonotype was detected many times. The V and J genes are TRBV20-1 and TRBJ1-1; D call uncertain. V lost 0 bases to trimming and J lost 1 base, with 9 bases between them. The germline gives CDR1 DFQATT, CDR2 SNEGSKA (reference sequence). The CDR3 has 14 amino acids. CDR3 amino acids: CSARDAASNTEAFF. For the CDR3, the DNA is TGCAGTGCTAGAGACGCGGCCTCGAACACTGAAGCTTTCTTT.

This CDR3 is CSALTRYGTTNTGELFF. The CDR3 DNA follows: TGCAGTGCCTTGACTCGCTACGGGACAACGAACACCGGGGAGCTGTTTTTT. The chain joins TRBV20-1 to TRBJ2-2; tentative D call: TRBD1 (6 bases). Germline lookup yields CDR1 DFQATT and CDR2 SNEGSKA (reference sequence). With 6 bases removed from V and 0 bases from J, the gap between germline ends came to 20 bases. This CDR3 contains 17 residues.

This clonotype was observed many times. The rearrangement uses TRBV20-1 and TRBJ2-3, with D uncertain. The CDR3 has 13 residues. Germline values: CDR1 DFQATT, CDR2 SNEGSKA (reference sequence). Trimming removed 2 bases from V and 0 bases from J, with 6 bases in between. The CDR3 sequence: CSARYPSTDTQYF. CDR3 DNA: TGCAGTGCTAGATACCCTAGCACAGATACGCAGTATTTT.

This clonotype was seen more than once but under ten times. The CDR3 DNA reads as TGTGCCAGCAGCCAAGATCAACACGGGGGGGCTGAGGGGGCAGATACGCAGTATTTT. Translating gives CASSQDQHGGAEGADTQYF. This sequence joins TRBV4-2 and TRBJ2-3; TRBD2 matches 8 bases. The trim removed 0 bases at V and 4 bases at J, leaving 15 bases unmatched. CDR3 length equals 19 residues. In germline, CDR1 is LGHNA, CDR2 YNFKEQ.

The sample holds many counts of this clonotype. Here the CDR3 reads CASEISSYNEQFF. CDR3 nucleotides: TGTGCCAGCGAGATCAGCTCCTACAATGAGCAGTTCTTC. The V gene is TRBV5-6, the J gene TRBJ2-1; D remains ambiguous. The CDR3 spans 13 residues. V lost 7 bases and J 0 bases, leaving 8 bases between the germline ends. Germline V gene lookup returns CDR1 SGHDT and CDR2 YYEEEE.

This clonotype has ten or more counts. The V and J genes are TRBV29-1 and TRBJ2-7; TRBD2 matches 8 bases. The V segment lost 7 bases and the J segment 6 bases; nucleotides outside the gene matches: 11. The germline CDR1 and CDR2 sequences are SQVTM and ANQGSEA. The CDR3 loop spans 13 amino acids. CDR3: CSARGAGGIEQYF. The CDR3 nucleotides read TGCAGCGCGAGAGGGGCGGGAGGTATCGAGCAGTACTTC.

This clonotype was observed many times. The V gene is TRBV12-3 or TRBV12-4, the J gene TRBJ1-6, with D hard to call. V lost 1 base to trimming and J lost 10 bases, with 8 bases between them. This CDR3 has 13 amino acids. CDR3 protein: CASSLVAESPLHF. The CDR3 DNA reads as TGTGCCAGCAGTTTAGTAGCTGAGTCACCCCTCCACTTT.

Ten or more counts support this clonotype. The V call is TRBV6-1, the J call TRBJ1-5; D is ambiguous. The V end lost 6 bases, the J end lost 6 bases, and 12 bases lay between the germline ends. This CDR3 has 13 amino acids. Germline V gene lookup returns CDR1 MNHNS and CDR2 SASEGT. CDR3: CASSDRAGQPQHF. DNA for the CDR3: TGTGCCAGCAGCGATAGGGCGGGTCAGCCCCAGCATTTT.

The CDR3 nucleotides are TGTGCCAGCAGCCCCGCGGGGCAGGGGTTGGTGAATACGCAGTATTTT. Amino acid sequence: CASSPAGQGLVNTQYF. The chain carries TRBV4-2 and TRBJ2-3; either TRBD1 or TRBD2 may fit D (6 bases each). The CDR3 is 16 residues long. Trimming left V 4 bases short and J 7 bases short, with 21 bases between. Germline V CDR1 and CDR2: LGHNA, YNFKEQ.